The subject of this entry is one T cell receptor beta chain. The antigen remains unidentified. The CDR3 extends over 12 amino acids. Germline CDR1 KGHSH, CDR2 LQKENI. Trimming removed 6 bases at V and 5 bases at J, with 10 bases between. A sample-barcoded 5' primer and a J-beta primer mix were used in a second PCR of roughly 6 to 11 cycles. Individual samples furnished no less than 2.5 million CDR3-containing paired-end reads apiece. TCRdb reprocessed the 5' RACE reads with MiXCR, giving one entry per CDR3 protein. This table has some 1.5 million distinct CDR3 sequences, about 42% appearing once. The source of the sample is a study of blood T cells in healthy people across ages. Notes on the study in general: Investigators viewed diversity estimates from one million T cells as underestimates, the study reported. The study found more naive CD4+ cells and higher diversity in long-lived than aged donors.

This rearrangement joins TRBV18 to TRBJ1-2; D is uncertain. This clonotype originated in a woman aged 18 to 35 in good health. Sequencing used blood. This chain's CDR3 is CASSSLPYGYTF. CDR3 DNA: TGTGCCAGCTCGTCCCTCCCGTATGGCTACACCTTC.